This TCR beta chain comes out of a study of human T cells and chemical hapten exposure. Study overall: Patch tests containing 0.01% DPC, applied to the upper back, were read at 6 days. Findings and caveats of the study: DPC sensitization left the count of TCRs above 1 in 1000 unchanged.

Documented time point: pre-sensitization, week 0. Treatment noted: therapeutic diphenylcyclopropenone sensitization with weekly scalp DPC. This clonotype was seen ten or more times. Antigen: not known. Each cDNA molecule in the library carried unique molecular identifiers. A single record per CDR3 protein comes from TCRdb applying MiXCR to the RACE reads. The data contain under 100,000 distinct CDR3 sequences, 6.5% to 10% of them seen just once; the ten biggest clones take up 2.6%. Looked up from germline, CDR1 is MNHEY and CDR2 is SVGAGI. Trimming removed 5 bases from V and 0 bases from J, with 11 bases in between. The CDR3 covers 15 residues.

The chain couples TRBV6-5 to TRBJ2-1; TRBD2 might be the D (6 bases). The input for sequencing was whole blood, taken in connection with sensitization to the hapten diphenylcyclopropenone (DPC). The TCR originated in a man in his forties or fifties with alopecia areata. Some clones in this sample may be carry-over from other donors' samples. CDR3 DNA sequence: TGTGCCAGCAGTCAGACTAGAAGCTCCTACAATGAGCAGTTCTTC. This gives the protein CASSQTRSSYNEQFF.